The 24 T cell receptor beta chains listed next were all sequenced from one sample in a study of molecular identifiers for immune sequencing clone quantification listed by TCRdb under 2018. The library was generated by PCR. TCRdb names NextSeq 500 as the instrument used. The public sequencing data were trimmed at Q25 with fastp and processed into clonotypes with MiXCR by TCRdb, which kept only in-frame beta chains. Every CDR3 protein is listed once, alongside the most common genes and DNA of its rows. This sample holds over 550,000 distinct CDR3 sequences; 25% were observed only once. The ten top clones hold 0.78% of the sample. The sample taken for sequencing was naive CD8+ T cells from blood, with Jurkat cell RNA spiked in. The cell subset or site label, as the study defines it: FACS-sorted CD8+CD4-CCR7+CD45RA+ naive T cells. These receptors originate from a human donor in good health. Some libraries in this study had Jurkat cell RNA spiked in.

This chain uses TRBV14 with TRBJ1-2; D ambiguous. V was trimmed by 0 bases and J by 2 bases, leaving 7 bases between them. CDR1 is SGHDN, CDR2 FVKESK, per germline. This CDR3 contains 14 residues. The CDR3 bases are TGTGCCAGCAGCCAAGATCGGATAAACTATGGCTACACCTTC. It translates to CASSQDRINYGYTF.

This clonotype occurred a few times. CDR3 sequence reads: CASSFPPQGFQTDTQYF. CDR3 DNA: TGTGCCAGCAGTTTCCCCCCACAGGGTTTTCAGACAGATACGCAGTATTTT. J is TRBJ2-3 and V is TRBV28; D perhaps matches TRBD1 (6 bases). Trimming removed 3 bases at V and 3 bases at J, with 19 bases between. Germline lookup yields CDR1 MDHEN and CDR2 SYDVKM. This CDR3 contains 17 residues.

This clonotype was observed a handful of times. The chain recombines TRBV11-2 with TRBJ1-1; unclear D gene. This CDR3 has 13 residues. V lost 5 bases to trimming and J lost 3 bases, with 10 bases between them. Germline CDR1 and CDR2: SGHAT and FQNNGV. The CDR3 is CASSALSDTEAFF. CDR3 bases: TGTGCCAGCAGCGCGCTCAGTGACACTGAAGCTTTCTTT. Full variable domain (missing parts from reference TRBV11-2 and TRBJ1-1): EAGVAQSPRYKIIEKRQSVAFWCNPISGHATLYWYQQILGQGPKLLIQFQNNGVVDDSQLPKDRFSAERLKGVDSTLKIQPAKLEDSAVYLCASSALSDTEAFFGQGTRLTVV.

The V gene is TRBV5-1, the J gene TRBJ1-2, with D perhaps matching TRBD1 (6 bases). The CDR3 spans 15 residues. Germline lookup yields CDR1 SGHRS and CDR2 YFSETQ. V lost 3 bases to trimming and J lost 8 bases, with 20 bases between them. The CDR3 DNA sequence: TGCGCCAGCAGCTCCGTTCAGGGGACCTCTATGGGCTACACCTTC. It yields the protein CASSSVQGTSMGYTF.

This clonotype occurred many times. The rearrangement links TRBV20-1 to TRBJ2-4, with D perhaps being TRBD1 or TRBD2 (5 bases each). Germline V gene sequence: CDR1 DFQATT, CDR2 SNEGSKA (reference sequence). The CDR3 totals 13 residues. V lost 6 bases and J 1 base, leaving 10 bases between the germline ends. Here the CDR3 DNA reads TGCAGTGCGGGGGAGTTCGCCAAAAACATTCAGTACTTC. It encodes CSAGEFAKNIQYF.

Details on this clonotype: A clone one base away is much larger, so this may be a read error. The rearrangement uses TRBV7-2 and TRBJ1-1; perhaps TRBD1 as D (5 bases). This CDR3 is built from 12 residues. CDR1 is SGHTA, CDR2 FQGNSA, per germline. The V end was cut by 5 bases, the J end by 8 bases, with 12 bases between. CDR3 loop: CASSVDAGEAFF. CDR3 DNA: TGTGCCAGCAGCGTAGACGCAGGGGAAGCTTTCTTT.

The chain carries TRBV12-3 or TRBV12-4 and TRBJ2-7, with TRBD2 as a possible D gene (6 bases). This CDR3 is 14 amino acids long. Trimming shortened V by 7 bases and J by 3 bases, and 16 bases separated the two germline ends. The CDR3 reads CASTLGGPGYEQYF. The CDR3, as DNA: TGTGCCAGCACCTTAGGAGGGCCCGGCTACGAGCAGTACTTC.

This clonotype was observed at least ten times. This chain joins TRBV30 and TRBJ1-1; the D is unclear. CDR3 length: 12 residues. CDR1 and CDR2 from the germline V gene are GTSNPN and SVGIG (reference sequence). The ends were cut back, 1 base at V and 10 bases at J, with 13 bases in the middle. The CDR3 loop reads CAWSAEGPTAFF. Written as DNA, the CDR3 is TGTGCCTGGAGTGCCGAGGGTCCGACAGCTTTCTTT.

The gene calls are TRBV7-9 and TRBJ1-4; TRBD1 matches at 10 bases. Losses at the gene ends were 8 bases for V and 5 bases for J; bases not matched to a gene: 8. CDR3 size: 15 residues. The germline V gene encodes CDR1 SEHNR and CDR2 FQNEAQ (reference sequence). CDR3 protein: CASRSSGQGNEKLFF. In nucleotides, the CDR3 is TGTGCCAGCCGCTCCTCGGGACAGGGGAATGAAAAACTGTTTTTT.

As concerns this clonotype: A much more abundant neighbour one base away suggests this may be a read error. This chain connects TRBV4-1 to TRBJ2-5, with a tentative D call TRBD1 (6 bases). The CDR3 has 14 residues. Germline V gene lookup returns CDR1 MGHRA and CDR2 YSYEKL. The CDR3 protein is CTSSPNGQQETQYF. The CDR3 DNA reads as TGCACCAGCAGCCCAAACGGACAGCAAGAGACCCAGTACTTC.

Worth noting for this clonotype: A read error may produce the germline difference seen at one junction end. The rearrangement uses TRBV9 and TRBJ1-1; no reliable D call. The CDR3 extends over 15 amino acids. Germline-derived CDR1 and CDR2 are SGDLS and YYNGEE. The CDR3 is CASSVAARDSTEAIF. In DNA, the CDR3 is TGTGCCAGCAGCGTAGCGGCACGCGATAGCACTGAAGCTATCTTT. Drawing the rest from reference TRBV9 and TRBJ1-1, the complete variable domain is DSGVTQTPKHLITATGQRVTLRCSPRSGDLSVYWYQQSLDQGLQFLIQYYNGEERAKGNILERFSAQQFPDLHSELNLSSLELGDSALYFCASSVAARDSTEAIFGQGTRLTVV.

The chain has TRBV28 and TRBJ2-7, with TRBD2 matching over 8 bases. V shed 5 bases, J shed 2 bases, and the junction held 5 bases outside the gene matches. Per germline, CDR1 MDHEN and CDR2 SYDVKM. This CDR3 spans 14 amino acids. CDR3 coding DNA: TGTGCCAGCAGTCAGACTAGCGCCCCCTACGAGCAGTACTTC. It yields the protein CASSQTSAPYEQYF.

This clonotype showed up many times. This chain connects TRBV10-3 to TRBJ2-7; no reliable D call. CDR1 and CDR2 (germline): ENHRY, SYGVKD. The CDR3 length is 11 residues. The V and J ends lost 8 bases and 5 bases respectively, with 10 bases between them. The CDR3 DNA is TGTGCCATCGGGTCGGCGGACGAGCAGTACTTC. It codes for CAIGSADEQYF.

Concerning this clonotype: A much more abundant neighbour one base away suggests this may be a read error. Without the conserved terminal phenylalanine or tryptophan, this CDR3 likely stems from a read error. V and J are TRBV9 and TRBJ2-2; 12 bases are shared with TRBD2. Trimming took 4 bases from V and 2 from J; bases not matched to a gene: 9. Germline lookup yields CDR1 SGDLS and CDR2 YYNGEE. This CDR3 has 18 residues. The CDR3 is CASSPVPSGGANTGELFI. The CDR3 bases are TGTGCCAGCAGCCCCGTCCCTAGCGGGGGGGCCAACACCGGGGAGCTGTTTATT.

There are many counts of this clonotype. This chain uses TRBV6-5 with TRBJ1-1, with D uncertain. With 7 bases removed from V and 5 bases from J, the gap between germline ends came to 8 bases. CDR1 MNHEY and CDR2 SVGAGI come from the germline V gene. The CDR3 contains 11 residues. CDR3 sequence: CASTTRTEAFF. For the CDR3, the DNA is TGTGCCAGCACTACCCGGACTGAAGCTTTCTTT.

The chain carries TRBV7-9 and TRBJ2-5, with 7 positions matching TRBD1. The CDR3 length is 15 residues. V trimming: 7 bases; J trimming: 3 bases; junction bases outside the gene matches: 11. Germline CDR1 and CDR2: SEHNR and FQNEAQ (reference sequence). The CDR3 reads CASIDRASYKETQYF. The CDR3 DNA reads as TGTGCCAGCATAGACAGGGCATCTTACAAAGAGACCCAGTACTTC.

The CDR3 DNA follows: TGCGCCAGCAGCCAAGGGATTAAGGGGCACGAGCAGTACTTC. Protein product: CASSQGIKGHEQYF. The chain carries TRBV4-3 and TRBJ2-7, with D possibly matching TRBD1 (5 bases). The ends were cut back, 1 base at V and 5 bases at J, with 12 bases in the middle. The CDR3 covers 14 residues. Germline CDR1 LGHNA, CDR2 YSLEER.

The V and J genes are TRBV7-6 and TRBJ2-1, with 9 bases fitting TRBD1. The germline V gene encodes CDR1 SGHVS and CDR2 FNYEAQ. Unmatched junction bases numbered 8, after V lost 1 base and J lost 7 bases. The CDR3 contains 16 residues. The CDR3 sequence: CASSLVLDDRGNEQFF. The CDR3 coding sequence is TGTGCCAGCAGCTTAGTTCTGGACGACAGGGGGAATGAGCAGTTCTTC.

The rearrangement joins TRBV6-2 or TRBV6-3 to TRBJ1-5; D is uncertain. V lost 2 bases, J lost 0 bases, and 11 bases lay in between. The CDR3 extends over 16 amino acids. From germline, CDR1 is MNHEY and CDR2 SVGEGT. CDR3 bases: TGTGCCAGCAGTTACGCAGTTTGGGGTAGCAATCAGCCCCAGCATTTT. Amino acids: CASSYAVWGSNQPQHF.

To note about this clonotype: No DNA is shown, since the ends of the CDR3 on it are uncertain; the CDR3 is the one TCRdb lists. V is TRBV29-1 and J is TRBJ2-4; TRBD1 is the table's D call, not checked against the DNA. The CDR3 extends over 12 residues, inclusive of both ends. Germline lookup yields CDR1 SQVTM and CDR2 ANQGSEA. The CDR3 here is CRVVGDGNIQYF.

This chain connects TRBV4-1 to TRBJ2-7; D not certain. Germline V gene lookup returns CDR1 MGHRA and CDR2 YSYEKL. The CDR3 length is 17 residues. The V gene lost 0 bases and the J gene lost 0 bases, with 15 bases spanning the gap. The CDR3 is CASSQDIRLTTSYEQYF. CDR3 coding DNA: TGCGCCAGCAGCCAAGACATCCGATTAACCACCTCCTACGAGCAGTACTTC.

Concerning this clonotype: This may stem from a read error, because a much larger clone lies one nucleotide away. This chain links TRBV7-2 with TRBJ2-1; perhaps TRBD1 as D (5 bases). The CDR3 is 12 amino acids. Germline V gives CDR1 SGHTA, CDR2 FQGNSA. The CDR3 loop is CASTPTVNERFF. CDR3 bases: TGTGCCAGCACCCCGACAGTTAATGAGCGGTTCTTC.

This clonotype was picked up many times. CDR3 sequence: CASSPGASMADTQYF. CDR3 nucleotide sequence: TGTGCCAGCAGCCCCGGGGCTAGCATGGCAGATACGCAGTATTTT. The V gene is TRBV7-9, the J gene TRBJ2-3; D may be TRBD1 or TRBD2 (5 bases each). Trimming shortened V by 5 bases and J by 4 bases, and 16 bases separated the two germline ends. This CDR3 region has 15 residues. CDR1 is SEHNR, CDR2 FQNEAQ, per germline (reference sequence).

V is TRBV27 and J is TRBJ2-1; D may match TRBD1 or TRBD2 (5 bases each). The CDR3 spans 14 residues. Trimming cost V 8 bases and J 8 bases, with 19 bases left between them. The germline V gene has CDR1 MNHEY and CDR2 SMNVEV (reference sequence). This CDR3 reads CASGLQGDRDEQFF. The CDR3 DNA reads TGTGCCAGCGGACTGCAGGGCGACCGCGATGAGCAGTTCTTC.